This T cell receptor (beta chain) was sequenced for a study of blood T cell repertoires in COVID-19. Turning to the study itself: Whether acute or convalescent, the COVID-19 samples came from the United States, Italy and Spain. T cells, B-cell-depleted T cells, or PBMCs supplied cDNA or gDNA.

Trimming stripped 5 bases from V and 1 base from J, with 11 bases between. The CDR3 contains 14 residues. Per the germline V gene, CDR1 is KGHSH and CDR2 is LQKENI. In the authors' workflow: Amplifying reference gene primers gave estimates of nucleated cell counts. Some clones are missing from TCRdb's copy, which holds only in-frame ones; the method was immunoSEQ multiplex PCR. V and J calls and clone size come straight from that table; D and trimming were deduced from the DNA. The sample includes about 71,000 clones, over 70% of them seen just once. The chain uses TRBV18 and TRBJ1-1, with D perhaps TRBD1 (6 bases). This receptor was obtained from a human donor in a cohort sampled during active COVID-19. Sequenced input: peripheral blood. The CDR3 DNA is TGTGCCAGCTCAATACAGGGTCCGAACACTGAAGCTTTCTTT. Amino acid sequence: CASSIQGPNTEAFF. The entire variable domain, with the rest obtained from reference TRBV18 and TRBJ1-1, is as follows: NAGVMQNPRHLVRRRGQEARLRCSPMKGHSHVYWYRQLPEEGLKFMVYLQKENIIDESGMPKERFSAEFPKEGPSILRIQQVVRGDSAAYFCASSIQGPNTEAFFGQGTRLTVV.